This T cell receptor (beta chain) was recovered during a study of blood T cell repertoires in COVID-19. Trimming stripped 1 base from V and 6 bases from J, with 9 bases between. CDR3 length: 13 residues. The table came from immunoSEQ multiplex PCR; TCRdb's copy has only in-frame clones and leaves some out. The sample contains some 120,000 clones, about four fifths of which appear only once. Sequenced: peripheral blood. The V gene is TRBV12-3 or TRBV12-4, the J gene TRBJ1-2; D is uncertain. This TCR was recovered from a man older than 75 with acute or convalescent COVID-19. The DNA of the CDR3 is TGTGCCAGCAGTTTAGGGGGAGGCAATGGCTACACCTTC. Its protein product is CASSLGGGNGYTF.